This TCR beta chain was observed in a study of CD8 T cells in ankylosing spondylitis. CDR1 and CDR2 from the germline V gene are SGHDT and YYEEEE. This CDR3 is 14 amino acids long. With 4 bases removed from V and 0 bases from J, the gap between germline ends came to 11 bases. Construction of TCR beta libraries was performed using quantitative 5'-RACE with molecular barcodes. TCRdb recomputed calls from the 5' RACE reads with MiXCR, one row per CDR3 protein. The table has fewer than 80,000 distinct CDR3 sequences, 5.3% seen once. The table lists this clonotype with many counts. As yet, its antigen is unknown. Study-level findings and limits: Reportedly, significant enrichment of disease-linked clones occurred in matched ankylosing spondylitis synovial fluid. Disease-linked clones, CD8+, were relatively rare in peripheral blood. The study identified a TCR beta motif of roughly eight highly homologous variants that appeared characteristic of ankylosing spondylitis blood.

J is TRBJ2-7 and V is TRBV5-6; D gene ambiguous. The source is a male donor with ankylosing spondylitis or in good health (not recorded which). Sequencing used blood, either unsorted or a sorted T cell fraction (not recorded which). The CDR3 is CASSRTWSSYEQYF. For the CDR3, the DNA is TGTGCCAGCAGCAGAACGTGGAGCTCCTACGAGCAGTACTTC.